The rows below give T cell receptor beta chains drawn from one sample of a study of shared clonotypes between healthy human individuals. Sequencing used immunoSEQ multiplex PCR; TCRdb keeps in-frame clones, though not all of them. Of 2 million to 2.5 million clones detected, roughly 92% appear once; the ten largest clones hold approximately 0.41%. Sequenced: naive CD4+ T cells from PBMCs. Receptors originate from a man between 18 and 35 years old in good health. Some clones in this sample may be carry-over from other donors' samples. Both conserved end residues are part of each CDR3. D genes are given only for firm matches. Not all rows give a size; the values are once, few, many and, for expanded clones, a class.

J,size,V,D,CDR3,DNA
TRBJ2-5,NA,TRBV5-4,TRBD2,CASSLTSGRGGETQYF,TGTGCCAGCAGCTTGACTAGCGGGAGGGGTGGGGAGACCCAGTACTTC
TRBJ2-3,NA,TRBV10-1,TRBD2,CASSENGRATDTQYF,TGCGCCAGCAGTGAAAACGGGAGGGCCACAGATACGCAGTATTTT
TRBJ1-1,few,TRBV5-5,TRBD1,CASSKMGQENTEAFF,TGTGCCAGCAGCAAGATGGGACAGGAGAACACTGAAGCTTTCTTT
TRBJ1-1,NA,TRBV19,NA,CASSIIRAANTEAFF,TGTGCCAGTAGTATAATCAGGGCGGCGAACACTGAAGCTTTCTTT
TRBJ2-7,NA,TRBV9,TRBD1,CASSVGQGAYEQYF,TGTGCCAGCAGCGTAGGACAGGGGGCCTACGAGCAGTACTTC
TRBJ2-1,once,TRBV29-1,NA,CSVEDPLAPNYNEQFF,TGCAGCGTTGAAGATCCTCTAGCCCCAAATTACAATGAGCAGTTCTTC
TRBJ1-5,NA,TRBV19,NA,CASSRQYQPQHF,TGTGCCAGTTCCAGACAGTATCAGCCCCAGCATTTT
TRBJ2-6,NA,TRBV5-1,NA,CASSTGQTPGANVLTF,TGCGCCAGCAGCACGGGCCAGACCCCCGGGGCCAACGTCCTGACTTTC
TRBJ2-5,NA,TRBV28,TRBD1,CASSLQGQGQETQYF,TGTGCCAGCAGTTTACAAGGACAGGGACAAGAGACCCAGTACTTC
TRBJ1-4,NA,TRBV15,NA,CATSNPGTPNEKLFF,TGTGCCACCAGCAACCCAGGGACGCCTAATGAAAAACTGTTTTTT
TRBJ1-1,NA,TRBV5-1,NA,CASSSRVSIPNTEAFF,TGCGCCAGCAGCTCGAGGGTATCCATCCCGAACACTGAAGCTTTCTTT
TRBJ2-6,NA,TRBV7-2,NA,CASSSRSSGANVLTF,TGTGCCAGCAGCAGCAGGAGCTCTGGGGCCAACGTCCTGACTTTC
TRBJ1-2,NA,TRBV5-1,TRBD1,CASSLTGTENYGYTF,TGCGCCAGCAGCTTGACCGGGACAGAGAACTATGGCTACACCTTC
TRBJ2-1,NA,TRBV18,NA,CASSPTGSNYNEQFF,TGTGCCAGCTCACCAACGGGGAGCAATTACAATGAGCAGTTCTTC
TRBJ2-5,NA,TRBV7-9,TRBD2,CASTLAGGAETQYF,TGTGCCAGCACCCTTGCGGGGGGCGCAGAGACCCAGTACTTC
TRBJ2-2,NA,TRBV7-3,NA,CASSLRDNGELFF,TGTGCCAGCAGCTTAAGGGATAACGGGGAGCTGTTTTTT
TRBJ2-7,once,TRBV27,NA,CASNHAYEQYF,TGTGCCAGCAATCACGCCTACGAGCAGTACTTC
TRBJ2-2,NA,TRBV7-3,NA,CASSLGFTGELFF,TGTGCCAGCAGCTTAGGCTTCACCGGGGAGCTGTTTTTT
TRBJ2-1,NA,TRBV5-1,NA,CASTRLGGKRNNEQFF,TGCGCCAGCACCAGGTTGGGGGGCAAAAGGAACAATGAGCAGTTCTTC
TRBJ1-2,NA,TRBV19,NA,CASGAKNYGYTF,TGTGCCAGTGGGGCGAAAAACTATGGCTACACCTTC
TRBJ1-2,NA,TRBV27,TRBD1,CASRRTGGYGYTF,TGTGCCAGCAGGAGGACAGGGGGCTATGGCTACACCTTC
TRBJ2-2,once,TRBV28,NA,CASSLWVGELFF,TGTGCCAGCAGTTTATGGGTGGGGGAGCTGTTTTTT
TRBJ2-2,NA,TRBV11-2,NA,CASSRGTANTGELFF,TGTGCCAGCAGCCGCGGGACGGCCAACACCGGGGAGCTGTTTTTT
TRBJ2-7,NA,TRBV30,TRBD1,CAWSGPNRDRGFEQYF,TGTGCCTGGAGTGGACCTAACCGGGACAGGGGGTTCGAGCAGTACTTC
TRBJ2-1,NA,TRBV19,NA,CASSRSGIRGNEQFF,TGTGCCAGTAGTAGGAGCGGAATAAGGGGCAATGAGCAGTTCTTC
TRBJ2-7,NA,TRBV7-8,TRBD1,CASSPRDRAYEQYF,TGTGCCAGCAGCCCGAGGGACAGGGCCTACGAGCAGTACTTC
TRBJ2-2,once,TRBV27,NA,CASSLKTDVSGELFF,TGTGCCAGCAGTTTGAAGACAGATGTATCGGGGGAGCTGTTTTTT
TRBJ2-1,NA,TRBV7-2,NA,CASSPPGLRAPTYNEQFF,TGTGCCAGCAGCCCCCCCGGGCTGCGGGCCCCGACCTACAATGAGCAGTTCTTC
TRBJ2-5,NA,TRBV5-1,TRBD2,CASSSSPGLAGGPRETQYF,TGCGCCAGCAGTTCCTCTCCGGGACTAGCGGGAGGGCCCCGAGAGACCCAGTACTTC
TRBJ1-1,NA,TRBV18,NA,CASSRQEAIGTEAFF,TGTGCCAGCTCACGACAGGAGGCAATAGGGACTGAAGCTTTCTTT
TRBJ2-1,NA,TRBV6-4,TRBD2,CASSVQGLAGIISYNEQFF,TGTGCCAGCAGTGTTCAGGGACTAGCGGGAATAATCTCCTACAATGAGCAGTTCTTC
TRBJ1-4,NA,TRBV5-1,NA,CASSRGSGEKLFF,TGCGCCAGCAGCAGAGGAAGTGGTGAAAAACTGTTTTTT
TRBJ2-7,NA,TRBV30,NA,CAWSVPDGSYEQYF,TGTGCCTGGAGTGTACCGGACGGGTCCTACGAGCAGTACTTC